This T cell receptor beta chain was captured in a study of T cells after posttransplantation cyclophosphamide. The repertoire was sequenced with immunoSEQ multiplex PCR; TCRdb's copy has only in-frame clones and lacks some. The sample shows about 36,000 clones, none of them appearing just once. This clone was picked up many times. Its antigen is currently unknown. Study-level points and caveats: TRB clonality was highly associated with recipient CMV seropositivity and reactivation.

This CDR3 spans 14 amino acids. Germline values: CDR1 MDHEN, CDR2 SYDVKM. V lost 7 bases to trimming and J lost 4 bases; unmatched junction nucleotides: 6. This TCR was recovered from a girl aged 10 to 17 in good health, CMV-negative, and a related stem cell transplant donor. What was sequenced was PBMCs. This chain uses TRBV28 with TRBJ1-1; TRBD1 aligns across 10 bases. The CDR3 here is CASIRQGASTEAFF. The CDR3, as DNA: TGTGCCAGCATCCGACAGGGGGCCAGCACTGAAGCTTTCTTT.